This T cell receptor beta chain stems from a study of T-cell reconstitution after alpha-beta-depleted transplantation in children. General study results and limits: Several hundred rapidly expanded clones from non-depleted graft cells reportedly supplied alpha-beta T cells about two months post-transplant. Hyperexpanded clones declined; after one year, newly produced T cells mostly supplied diversity. Recipient T cells and thymic progenitors that survived were the source of the high TCRbeta diversity seen at day 60 in some patients.

Comments on this clonotype: Antigen: not known. Given a much more abundant clone one base away, this may be a read error.

The CDR3 sequence is 13 residues long. Germline V CDR1 and CDR2: SEHNR, FQNEAQ (reference sequence). Preparation of the TCRbeta library was carried out with unique molecular identifiers. One entry per CDR3 protein, called by TCRdb with MiXCR from the PCR reads. Among under 300,000 distinct CDR3 sequences listed, 11% were seen once. The chain is built from TRBV7-9 and TRBJ1-3, with 7 bases identical to TRBD1. The specimen comprised peripheral blood, sampled 180 days after TCRalphabeta/CD19-depleted stem cell transplant. The receptor's source is a male patient aged 2 to 9 who had a stem cell transplant for chronic granulomatous disease, so the T cells may come from the graft donor. The chain's CDR3 is CASSPRDRNTINF. The CDR3, as DNA: TGTGCCAGCAGCCCCCGGGACAGAAACACCATAAATTTT.